The 29 T cell receptor beta chains below were found in one sample sequenced in a study of T cell responses to AZD1222 COVID-19 vaccine. TCRdb's table, derived via immunoSEQ multiplex PCR, lists solely in-frame clones and lacks some. The data show more than 95,000 clones, around 91% seen once. The starting material was peripheral blood, obtained on day 0 of AZD1222 vaccination. These TCRs come from an adult in good health.

J is TRBJ1-2 and V is TRBV20-1; D gene unclear. V was pared by 4 bases and J by 5 bases, with 8 bases between. CDR3 size: 11 residues. Germline CDR1 is DFQATT and CDR2 is SNEGSKA (reference sequence). In DNA form, the CDR3 reads TGCAGTGCTACCCCTCATTATGGCTACACCTTC. Amino acids: CSATPHYGYTF.

The chain carries TRBV19 and TRBJ2-7, with 7 bases fitting TRBD1. Germline lookup yields CDR1 LNHDA and CDR2 SQIVND (reference sequence). The ends lost 5 bases at V and 7 bases at J; junction bases unmatched: 11. The CDR3 is 14 residues long. Written as DNA, the CDR3 is TGTGCCAGTAGTCTACAGGGGAGTTGGGGGGAGCAGTACTTC. Translating gives CASSLQGSWGEQYF. Based on the CDR3 plus reference TRBV19 and TRBJ2-7, the full variable domain is DGGITQSPKYLFRKEGQNVTLSCEQNLNHDAMYWYRQDPGQGLRLIYYSQIVNDFQKGDIAEGYSVSREKKESFPLTVTSAQKNPTAFYLCASSLQGSWGEQYFGPGTRLTVT.

The rearrangement uses TRBV12-3 or TRBV12-4 and TRBJ2-2; D is undetermined. The CDR3 loop spans 12 amino acids. V lost 3 bases to trimming and J lost 4 bases, with 3 bases between them. CDR3 in amino acids: CASSLFTGELFF. For the CDR3, the DNA is TGTGCCAGCAGTTTGTTCACCGGGGAGCTGTTTTTT.

The J gene is TRBJ1-1, the V gene TRBV3-1 (or the pseudogene TRBV3-2); a possible D gene is TRBD1 (5 bases). The CDR3 consists of 11 residues. Germline CDR1 reads LGHDT; CDR2 reads YNNKEL (reference sequence). V gave up 3 bases and J gave up 10 bases, with 9 bases separating them. DNA of the CDR3: TGTGCCAGCAGCCAGGGGGGGGGAGCTTTCTTT. Translating it yields CASSQGGGAFF.

The rearrangement uses TRBV4-1 and TRBJ1-1; TRBD1 is a possible D gene (5 bases). Germline V gives CDR1 MGHRA, CDR2 YSYEKL. The CDR3 loop spans 15 amino acids. Trimming pared 1 base from V and 11 bases from J, leaving 20 bases between. The CDR3 loop is CASSQAPRKEGTAFF. The CDR3 DNA reads TGCGCCAGCAGCCAAGCCCCTCGGAAGGAGGGGACGGCTTTCTTT.

The rearrangement links TRBV7-8 to TRBJ1-5; tentatively, D is TRBD1 (6 bases). Deletions cut 5 bases from V and 0 bases from J, with 20 bases between. The germline V gene encodes CDR1 SGHVS and CDR2 FQNEAQ. There are 18 residues in the CDR3. Written as DNA, the CDR3 is TGTGCCAGCAGCCCCCTGATACAGGGCCGCCATAGCAATCAGCCCCAGCATTTT. Protein product: CASSPLIQGRHSNQPQHF.

The chain employs TRBV11-2 and TRBJ2-5; D may be TRBD1 or TRBD2 (5 bases each). The CDR3 is made up of 15 amino acids. Trimming stripped 0 bases from V and 3 bases from J, with 11 bases between. Germline assignment: CDR1 SGHAT and CDR2 FQNNGV. CDR3 in DNA: TGTGCCAGCAGCTTAGAGTTTGGGGGTGAAGAGACCCAGTACTTC. The encoded protein is CASSLEFGGEETQYF.

The chain is built from TRBV16 and TRBJ1-1; D is ambiguous. The V gene's germline CDR1 is KGHSY and CDR2 FQNENV. The CDR3 has 13 amino acids. The V end was cut by 4 bases, the J end by 6 bases, with 12 bases between. The DNA of the CDR3 is TGTGCCAGCAGCCGCCAAACGGGCGCTGAAGCTTTCTTT. Translation gives CASSRQTGAEAFF.

The V gene is TRBV9, the J gene TRBJ1-3; D is undetermined. V dropped 7 bases and J dropped 0 bases, with 17 bases sitting between them. CDR1 and CDR2 (germline): SGDLS, YYNGEE. CDR3 length equals 16 residues. As DNA, the CDR3 is TGTGCCAGCTCCTTGAGCAGGTCGAGCTCTGGAAACACCATATATTTT. Translation: CASSLSRSSSGNTIYF.

The rearrangement uses TRBV5-8 and TRBJ1-5; D is possibly TRBD1 (5 bases). Trimming removed 4 bases from V and 2 bases from J, with 10 bases in between. The CDR3 loop spans 14 amino acids. CDR1 and CDR2 (germline): SGHTS, YDEGEE. This chain's CDR3 is CASSIRGRNQPQHF. The CDR3 DNA sequence: TGTGCCAGCAGCATCCGGGGCCGCAATCAGCCCCAGCATTTT. The full variable domain, completed using reference TRBV5-8 and TRBJ1-5, is EAGVTQSPTHLIKTRGQQATLRCSPISGHTSVYWYQQALGLGLQFLLWYDEGEERNRGNFPPRFSGRQFPNYSSELNVNALELEDSALYLCASSIRGRNQPQHFGDGTRLSIL.

By its share, this clone is medium-sized. The chain couples TRBV2 to TRBJ2-3; 8 bases are a match to TRBD1. Germline trimming cut 3 bases from V and 2 bases from J; bases unmatched to any gene: 10. From germline, CDR1 is SNHLY and CDR2 FYNNEI. The length of the CDR3 is 17 residues. The chain's CDR3 is CASSDDWDRRYTDTQYF. In DNA form, the CDR3 reads TGTGCCAGCAGTGACGATTGGGACAGGAGATACACAGATACGCAGTATTTT. Looking up the rest from reference TRBV2 and TRBJ2-3 gives the full variable domain: EPEVTQTPSHQVTQMGQEVILRCVPISNHLYFYWYRQILGQKVEFLVSFYNNEISEKSEIFDDQFSVERPDGSNFTLKIRSTKLEDSAMYFCASSDDWDRRYTDTQYFGPGTRLTVL.

The chain joins TRBV10-1 to TRBJ1-3, with TRBD1 identical over 7 bases. This CDR3 is built from 15 residues. V dropped 5 bases and J dropped 0; count of bases not matched to a gene: 4. Germline lookup yields CDR1 WNHNN and CDR2 SYGVQD (reference sequence). The CDR3 region is CASSSGGLSGNTIYF. CDR3 DNA sequence: TGCGCCAGCAGTTCAGGGGGGCTCTCTGGAAACACCATATATTTT.

The chain has TRBV19 and TRBJ1-1; possibly TRBD1 for D (6 bases). Germline V lookup: CDR1 LNHDA, CDR2 SQIVND (reference sequence). This CDR3 has 13 amino acids. V was cut by 5 bases and J by 4 bases, with 11 bases left in between. The CDR3 sequence is CASSEQGPTEAFF. CDR3 sequence (DNA): TGTGCCAGTAGTGAACAGGGACCCACTGAAGCTTTCTTT.

CDR3 residues: CASSSTSGTGQTGELFF. As DNA, the CDR3 is TGTGCCAGCAGCTCGACTTCCGGGACAGGGCAAACCGGGGAGCTGTTTTTT. The J gene is TRBJ2-2, the V gene TRBV7-9; 9 bases are shared with TRBD1. The germline CDR1 and CDR2 sequences are SEHNR and FQNEAQ (reference sequence). Trimming took 4 bases from V and 5 from J; bases not matched to a gene: 11. The CDR3 has 17 amino acids.

The chain combines TRBV6-5 with TRBJ2-7; D may match TRBD1 or TRBD2 (5 bases each). V lost 8 bases to trimming and J lost 3 bases, with 11 bases between them. CDR1 and CDR2 (germline): MNHEY, SVGAGI. This CDR3 comprises 12 residues. In DNA form, the CDR3 reads TGTGCCAGCGCCGGGACCAACTACGAGCAGTACTTC. Encoded protein: CASAGTNYEQYF.

As for this clone: Sequence at one end of the junction differs from germline and may be a read error. V and J are TRBV30 and TRBJ1-5; 10 positions match TRBD1. CDR3 length equals 16 residues. Germline V lookup: CDR1 GTSNPN, CDR2 SVGIG (reference sequence). DNA for the CDR3: TGTGCCTGGAGCGCTGGACAGGGGGTTAGCGATCAGCCCCAGCATTTT. It codes for CAWSAGQGVSDQPQHF.

This chain connects TRBV11-3 to TRBJ2-2; D uncertain. CDR3 length: 11 residues. The ends were cut back, 5 bases at V and 4 bases at J, with 2 bases in the middle. Germline assignment: CDR1 SGHNT and CDR2 YENEEA. This chain's CDR3 is CASSGTGELFF. In DNA, the CDR3 is TGTGCCAGCAGCGGCACCGGGGAGCTGTTTTTT. Using reference TRBV11-3 and TRBJ2-2 for the parts outside the CDR3, the full variable domain is EAGVVQSPRYKIIEKKQPVAFWCNPISGHNTLYWYLQNLGQGPELLIRYENEEAVDDSQLPKDRFSAERLKGVDSTLKIQPAELGDSAVYLCASSGTGELFFGEGSRLTVL.

The chain joins TRBV11-3 to TRBJ2-3; D ambiguous. V was pared by 0 bases and J by 6 bases, with 10 bases between. The CDR3 spans 14 residues. The germline gives CDR1 SGHNT, CDR2 YENEEA. CDR3 protein: CASSLDFKPDTQYF. CDR3 in DNA: TGTGCCAGCAGCTTAGATTTTAAGCCGGATACGCAGTATTTT.

The chain links TRBV9 to TRBJ2-1; D uncertain. CDR1 and CDR2 (germline): SGDLS, YYNGEE. Trimming pared 3 bases from V and 0 bases from J, leaving 4 bases between. The CDR3 has 13 residues. The DNA of the CDR3 is TGTGCCAGCAGCGACGGCTCCTACAATGAGCAGTTCTTC. It yields the protein CASSDGSYNEQFF.

The rearrangement links TRBV9 to TRBJ1-2; TRBD1 aligns across 7 bases. This CDR3 spans 14 amino acids. V was clipped by 3 bases and J by 2 bases; unmatched bases: 4. Germline CDR1 SGDLS, CDR2 YYNGEE. CDR3 amino acids: CASSDTGANYGYTF. DNA for the CDR3: TGTGCCAGCAGCGACACAGGGGCGAACTATGGCTACACCTTC.

CDR3 in amino acids: CASSTSDRMYQPQHF. CDR3 nucleotides: TGTGCCAGTAGTACCTCAGACAGGATGTATCAGCCCCAGCATTTT. The chain is built from TRBV19 and TRBJ1-5; D may be TRBD1 (6 bases). Trimming stripped 4 bases from V and 5 bases from J, with 15 bases between. In germline, CDR1 is LNHDA, CDR2 SQIVND (reference sequence). The CDR3 spans 15 residues.

The chain uses TRBV7-8 and TRBJ1-5, with TRBD1 matching 12 bases. The CDR3 extends over 17 amino acids. Trimming removed 7 bases from V and 5 bases from J; junction bases left unmatched: 12. The germline CDR1 and CDR2 sequences are SGHVS and FQNEAQ. The CDR3 reads CASTGDRGLGLDQPQHF. CDR3 bases: TGTGCCAGCACCGGGGACAGGGGGCTTGGGCTCGATCAGCCCCAGCATTTT.

This clone was seen more than once but under ten times. This chain links TRBV21-1 with TRBJ1-2; TRBD1 was called by the table and not checked on the DNA. TRBV21-1 is labeled a pseudogene. This CDR3 region has 16 residues. CDR3 region: CASSKRARGWDYGYTF. The CDR3 nucleotides read TGTGCCAGCAGCAAAAGAGCGAGGGGGTGGGACTATGGCTACACCTTC.

V gene TRBV27 combines with J gene TRBJ2-3; tentative D call: TRBD1 (5 bases). Trimming removed 4 bases at V and 1 base at J, with 15 bases between. The CDR3 runs to 16 residues. CDR1 and CDR2 (germline): MNHEY, SMNVEV (reference sequence). CDR3: CASSSLGAAGTDTQYF. The CDR3 region has the DNA TGTGCCAGCAGTTCACTTGGGGCTGCTGGCACAGATACGCAGTATTTT.

The chain joins TRBV3-1 (or the pseudogene TRBV3-2) to TRBJ2-3, with no clear D. V was pared by 4 bases and J by 1 base, with 18 bases between. The CDR3 spans 17 residues. Germline lookup yields CDR1 LGHDT and CDR2 YNNKEL (reference sequence). The CDR3, as DNA: TGTGCCAGCAGCCCGACTCTAGGTGTTAGGGGCACAGATACGCAGTATTTT. Its translation: CASSPTLGVRGTDTQYF.

This clone was picked up a small number of times. CDR3 sequence: CASSPTSGGSGEQFF. DNA for the CDR3: TGTGCCAGCAGCCCGACTAGTGGGGGGTCGGGGGAGCAGTTCTTC. The chain carries TRBV2 and TRBJ2-1; D is perhaps TRBD2 (6 bases). The CDR3 extends over 15 amino acids. V was clipped by 6 bases and J by 10 bases, with 22 bases between them. CDR1 and CDR2 (germline): SNHLY, FYNNEI.

V is TRBV5-4 and J is TRBJ2-3; possible D gene TRBD2, 7 bases. CDR1 is SGHNT and CDR2 is YYREEE in the germline V gene (reference sequence). The CDR3 runs 17 residues. V dropped 5 bases and J dropped 2 bases, with 21 bases sitting between them. For the CDR3, the DNA is TGTGCCAGCAGGCGTGGGGGTACGGGGGGCCACACAGATACGCAGTATTTT. This gives the protein CASRRGGTGGHTDTQYF.

The chain is built from TRBV28 and TRBJ1-2, with D unclear. V was pared by 3 bases and J by 8 bases, with 19 bases between. Looked up from germline, CDR1 is MDHEN and CDR2 is SYDVKM. This CDR3 has 15 residues. This CDR3 is CASSLTDDIPRGYTF. The CDR3 nucleotides are TGTGCCAGCAGTTTGACCGACGACATCCCCCGCGGCTACACCTTC.

The rearrangement links TRBV5-1 to TRBJ2-3; TRBD2 might be the D (7 bases). V was shortened by 5 bases and J by 1 base, with 11 bases between the two germline ends. Germline V lookup: CDR1 SGHRS, CDR2 YFSETQ. The CDR3 contains 14 residues. Here the CDR3 reads CASRGGPGTDTQYF. CDR3 nucleotide sequence: TGCGCCAGCAGGGGGGGGCCTGGCACAGATACGCAGTATTTT.